This T cell receptor (beta chain) was identified in a study of T-cell memory formation after mild COVID-19. Regarding this clonotype: Its antigen remains unknown.

General study results and limits: Mostly located in CM and EM were contracting CD4+ clones, with contracting CD8+ clones located in EMRA. Some clones that responded were present in memory (sampled pre-infection), which suggests cross-reactive memory joined.

5'RACE primed at constant segments yielded TCR alpha and TCR beta cDNA libraries bearing sample barcodes and UMIs. TCRdb redid the calling of the 5' RACE reads with MiXCR, one entry per CDR3 protein. The table includes fewer than 250,000 distinct CDR3 sequences, 15% detected once. The CDR3 sequence is 12 residues long. Trimming left V 4 bases short and J 4 bases short, with 10 bases between. Germline V gene lookup returns CDR1 DFQATT and CDR2 SNEGSKA (reference sequence). The receptor was isolated from an adult woman who had mild COVID-19 (a few samples of this study predate the infection). Cell type and time point are not known. The chain joins TRBV20-1 to TRBJ1-2; D gene uncertain. The sample consisted of PBMCs or a T cell subset sorted from them (not recorded which). CDR3 sequence: CSATESVYGYTF. The CDR3, as DNA: TGCAGTGCTACGGAGAGCGTCTATGGCTACACCTTC.